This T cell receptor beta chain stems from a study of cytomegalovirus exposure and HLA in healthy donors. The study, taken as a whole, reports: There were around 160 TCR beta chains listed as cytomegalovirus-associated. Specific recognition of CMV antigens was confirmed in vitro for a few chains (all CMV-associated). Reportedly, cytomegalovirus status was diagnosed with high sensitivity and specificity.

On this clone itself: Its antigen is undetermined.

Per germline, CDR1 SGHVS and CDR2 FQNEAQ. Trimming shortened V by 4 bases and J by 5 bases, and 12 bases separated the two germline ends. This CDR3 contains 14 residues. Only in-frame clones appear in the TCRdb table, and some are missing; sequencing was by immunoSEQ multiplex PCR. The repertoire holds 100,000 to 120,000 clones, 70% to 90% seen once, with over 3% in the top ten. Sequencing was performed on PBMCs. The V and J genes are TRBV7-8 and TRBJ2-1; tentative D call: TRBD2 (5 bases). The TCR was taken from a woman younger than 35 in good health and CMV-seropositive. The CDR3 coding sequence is TGTGCCAGCAGCTGGACTGAAATAGACAATGAGCAGTTCTTC. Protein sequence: CASSWTEIDNEQFF. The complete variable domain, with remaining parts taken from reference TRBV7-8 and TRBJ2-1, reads GAGVSQSPRYKVAKRGQDVALRCDPISGHVSLFWYQQALGQGPEFLTYFQNEAQLDKSGLPSDRFFAERPEGSVSTLKIQRTQQEDSAVYLCASSWTEIDNEQFFGPGTRLTVL.